Shown below are 27 T cell receptor beta chains from a single sample sequenced in a study of shared clonotypes between healthy human individuals. The naive CD8 fraction comprised CD45RO-negative cells positively selected for CCR7 and excluded terminally differentiated effector memory CD45RA+ cells. Repertoires were generated with immunoSEQ multiplex PCR, while TCRdb's copy carries only in-frame clones and drops some. This table holds hundreds of thousands of clones, 95% found once. Sequencing input: naive CD8+ T cells sorted from blood. These TCRs come from a woman aged 25 to 45 in good health.

The chain employs TRBV19 and TRBJ2-7; no reliable D call. CDR1 is LNHDA, CDR2 SQIVND, per germline (reference sequence). CDR3 size: 11 residues. The V gene lost 3 bases and the J gene lost 6 bases, with 6 bases spanning the gap. The DNA for the CDR3 is TGTGCCAGTAGTATTGGTTTCGAGCAGTACTTC. Its protein is CASSIGFEQYF.

The V call is TRBV11-3, the J call TRBJ2-7; D is ambiguous. The V gene's germline CDR1 is SGHNT and CDR2 YENEEA. V lost 1 base, J lost 2 bases, and 6 bases lay in between. The CDR3 length is 13 residues. The CDR3 sequence is CASSLGIAYEQYF. CDR3 in DNA: TGTGCCAGCAGCTTAGGCATCGCCTACGAGCAGTACTTC.

This clone was counted between two and nine times. The chain has TRBV30 and TRBJ1-4; D ambiguous. V lost 6 bases and J 0 bases, leaving 8 bases between the germline ends. The CDR3 contains 13 residues. The germline CDR1 and CDR2 sequences are GTSNPN and SVGIG (reference sequence). The chain's CDR3 is CACQRATNEKLFF. CDR3 nucleotides: TGTGCCTGCCAGCGAGCAACTAATGAAAAACTGTTTTTT. Looking up the rest from reference TRBV30 and TRBJ1-4 gives the full variable domain: SQTIHQWPATLVQPVGSPLSLECTVEGTSNPNLYWYRQAAGRGLQLLFYSVGIGQISSEVPQNLSASRPQDRQFILSSKKLLLSDSGFYLCACQRATNEKLFFGSGTQLSVL.

V gene TRBV2 combines with J gene TRBJ1-1; TRBD1 matches 7 bases. CDR1 and CDR2 (germline): SNHLY, FYNNEI. The CDR3 contains 15 residues. V lost 1 base to trimming and J lost 1 base; unmatched junction nucleotides: 3. The CDR3 nucleotides read TGTGCCAGCAGTGAAGTCGGGACAGCGAACACTGAAGCTTTCTTT. Translating it yields CASSEVGTANTEAFF.

The rearrangement links TRBV21-1 to TRBJ2-4; no DNA check was done on the table's D call, TRBD1. TRBV21-1 is reported as a pseudogene. The CDR3 has 19 amino acids. CDR3 nucleotides: TGTGCCAGCATTTCAAGACAGGGGCCGTGGGGACTAGCCAAAAACATTCAGTACTTC. Translation: CASISRQGPWGLAKNIQYF.

A note on this clone: Other DNA sequences in the same sample also yield this CDR3. The rearrangement joins TRBV23-1 to TRBJ1-2; D is possibly TRBD1 (5 bases). TRBV23-1 is an ORF; its function is uncertain. This CDR3 has 13 residues. V was trimmed by 3 bases and J by 2 bases, leaving 7 bases between them. The CDR3 spells CASSQGPNYGYTF. The CDR3 DNA reads as TGCGCCAGCAGTCAGGGACCCAACTATGGCTACACCTTC.

This chain connects TRBV7-8 to TRBJ2-5; D not certain. The tail of the sequence fits TRBJ2-7 better, so the J call may be wrong. The CDR3 loop spans 14 amino acids. Germline V CDR1 and CDR2: SGHVS, FQNEAQ. CDR3 nucleotides: TGTGCCAGCAGCTTAATGGACCGGTCCTACGAGCAGTACTTC. Protein sequence: CASSLMDRSYEQYF.

The V and J genes are TRBV4-1 and TRBJ2-1, with 7 bases identical to TRBD2. V was clipped by 1 base and J by 9 bases; unmatched bases: 6. Germline V lookup: CDR1 MGHRA, CDR2 YSYEKL. This CDR3 comprises 14 residues. This CDR3 reads CASSQGSGMGEQFF. The CDR3 DNA is TGCGCCAGCAGCCAAGGGAGCGGGATGGGTGAGCAGTTCTTC.

The chain is built from TRBV29-1 and TRBJ2-1, with 10 bases lining up with TRBD1. This CDR3 has 15 residues. Per germline, CDR1 SQVTM and CDR2 ANQGSEA. Unmatched junction bases numbered 4, after V lost 2 bases and J lost 3 bases. The CDR3 is CSVETGTGDYNEQFF. The CDR3 DNA reads as TGCAGCGTTGAAACCGGGACAGGGGACTACAATGAGCAGTTCTTC.

This chain links TRBV27 with TRBJ1-2; D not certain. Trimming took off 2 bases at V and 5 bases at J, with 9 bases between the two ends. This CDR3 has 13 residues. The germline V gene encodes CDR1 MNHEY and CDR2 SMNVEV (reference sequence). As DNA, the CDR3 is TGTGCCAGCAGTTTAACACCCACTTATGGCTACACCTTC. Amino acid sequence: CASSLTPTYGYTF.

This clone was seen only a few times. The chain combines TRBV9 with TRBJ1-2; TRBD1 might be the D (6 bases). Germline CDR1 and CDR2: SGDLS and YYNGEE. CDR3 length: 16 amino acids. The V and J ends lost 3 bases and 4 bases respectively, with 19 bases between them. The chain's CDR3 is CASSGRPTGTLYGYTF. In nucleotides, the CDR3 is TGTGCCAGCAGCGGACGGCCCACCGGGACACTCTATGGCTACACCTTC.

The gene calls are TRBV6-5 and TRBJ2-5; maybe TRBD2 (6 bases). The germline gives CDR1 MNHEY, CDR2 SVGAGI. Deletions cut 2 bases from V and 0 bases from J, with 10 bases between. The CDR3 sequence is 15 residues long. CDR3 in amino acids: CASSYEPGDQETQYF. DNA of the CDR3: TGTGCCAGCAGTTACGAGCCGGGAGACCAAGAGACCCAGTACTTC.

This chain links TRBV27 with TRBJ2-7; 9 bases match TRBD1. Germline CDR1 MNHEY, CDR2 SMNVEV (reference sequence). V lost 5 bases and J lost 7; bases outside the gene matches: 9. The CDR3 spans 14 residues. The CDR3 is CASSPGTGYGEQYF. CDR3 nucleotide sequence: TGTGCCAGCAGTCCGGGGACAGGGTATGGTGAGCAGTACTTC.

The chain links TRBV2 to TRBJ2-7, with a tentative D call TRBD2 (5 bases). V lost 8 bases and J 1 base, leaving 12 bases between the germline ends. The CDR3 sequence is 13 residues long. CDR1 SNHLY and CDR2 FYNNEI come from the germline V gene. The CDR3 nucleotides read TGTGCCAGCGGAGGATTGGAATCCTACGAGCAGTACTTC. Its protein product is CASGGLESYEQYF.

The rearrangement uses TRBV29-1 and TRBJ2-7; possible D gene TRBD2, 6 bases. This CDR3 contains 12 residues. V shed 7 bases and J shed 1 base, with 11 bases lying between them. Germline V gene sequence: CDR1 SQVTM, CDR2 ANQGSEA. CDR3 protein: CSGGDGSYEQYF. CDR3 DNA: TGCAGCGGGGGGGACGGATCCTACGAGCAGTACTTC.

Concerning this clone: Other DNA sequences in this specimen translate into the identical CDR3. This chain uses TRBV19 with TRBJ2-7; D is uncertain. This CDR3 is built from 13 residues. The V gene's germline CDR1 is LNHDA and CDR2 SQIVND (reference sequence). V lost 0 bases, J lost 3 bases, and 6 bases lay in between. The CDR3 sequence is CASSIDRGYEQYF. The DNA for the CDR3 is TGTGCCAGTAGTATAGACAGAGGCTACGAGCAGTACTTC. The whole variable domain, filled in from reference TRBV19 and TRBJ2-7, reads DGGITQSPKYLFRKEGQNVTLSCEQNLNHDAMYWYRQDPGQGLRLIYYSQIVNDFQKGDIAEGYSVSREKKESFPLTVTSAQKNPTAFYLCASSIDRGYEQYFGPGTRLTVT.

The rearrangement links TRBV11-2 to TRBJ1-1; D is unclear. Trimming took 0 bases from V and 3 from J, leaving 5 bases between them. The CDR3 covers 13 residues. Germline loops: CDR1 SGHAT, CDR2 FQNNGV. The CDR3 DNA follows: TGTGCCAGCAGCTTAGAGTTCCACACTGAAGCTTTCTTT. Residues: CASSLEFHTEAFF. Using reference TRBV11-2 and TRBJ1-1 for the parts outside the CDR3, the full variable domain is EAGVAQSPRYKIIEKRQSVAFWCNPISGHATLYWYQQILGQGPKLLIQFQNNGVVDDSQLPKDRFSAERLKGVDSTLKIQPAKLEDSAVYLCASSLEFHTEAFFGQGTRLTVV.

The chain links TRBV29-1 to TRBJ2-4, with D perhaps matching TRBD1 or TRBD2 (5 bases each). CDR1 and CDR2 (germline): SQVTM, ANQGSEA. The CDR3 has 16 residues. V was trimmed by 0 bases and J by 1 base, leaving 13 bases between them. The CDR3 DNA reads TGCAGCGTTGAAGATCAGGTCTGGGGGGCCAAAAACATTCAGTACTTC. This encodes CSVEDQVWGAKNIQYF.

This sequence joins TRBV5-1 and TRBJ2-1, with TRBD1 matching over 9 bases. Losses at the gene ends were 3 bases for V and 7 bases for J; bases not matched to a gene: 11. The germline V gene encodes CDR1 SGHRS and CDR2 YFSETQ. The CDR3 length is 16 residues. CDR3 DNA sequence: TGCGCCAGCAGCTATGAAACAGGGGGCGCATCTAATGAGCAGTTCTTC. Its translation is CASSYETGGASNEQFF. The variable domain in full, completed from reference TRBV5-1 and TRBJ2-1, reads KAGVTQTPRYLIKTRGQQVTLSCSPISGHRSVSWYQQTPGQGLQFLFEYFSETQRNKGNFPGRFSGRQFSNSRSEMNVSTLELGDSALYLCASSYETGGASNEQFFGPGTRLTVL.

The rearrangement links TRBV11-2 to TRBJ2-2, with D perhaps matching TRBD1 or TRBD2 (5 bases each). Trimming shortened V by 6 bases and J by 2 bases, and 16 bases separated the two germline ends. Per the germline V gene, CDR1 is SGHAT and CDR2 is FQNNGV. The CDR3 has 16 amino acids. The CDR3 coding sequence is TGTGCCAGCAGGCAAGCCGGGACCTCCAACACCGGGGAGCTGTTTTTT. This translates into CASRQAGTSNTGELFF.

This chain uses TRBV27 with TRBJ2-7; D remains unclear. Looked up from germline, CDR1 is MNHEY and CDR2 is SMNVEV (reference sequence). V lost 0 bases to trimming and J lost 2 bases, with 14 bases between them. The CDR3 extends over 16 amino acids. DNA of the CDR3: TGTGCCAGCAGTTTATCGGGCAGGCATGCGGCCTACGAGCAGTACTTC. It is translated as CASSLSGRHAAYEQYF.

This rearrangement joins TRBV28 to TRBJ1-2; 10 bases line up with TRBD1. The V segment lost 4 bases and the J segment 4 bases; nucleotides outside the gene matches: 6. Germline loops: CDR1 MDHEN, CDR2 SYDVKM. The CDR3 runs to 15 residues. The CDR3 protein is CASSSEGQGTYGYTF. For the CDR3, the DNA is TGTGCCAGCAGTTCAGAGGGACAGGGGACCTATGGCTACACCTTC.

The rearrangement links TRBV27 to TRBJ2-1; no clear D gene. The CDR3 runs to 15 residues. Germline V CDR1 and CDR2: MNHEY, SMNVEV (reference sequence). Trimming stripped 4 bases from V and 5 bases from J, with 15 bases between. The CDR3 nucleotides read TGTGCCAGCAGTTGGGCGGATTGGACGAACAATGAGCAGTTCTTC. This codes for CASSWADWTNNEQFF.

This sequence joins TRBV10-2 and TRBJ1-2; D unclear. Germline V gene data show CDR1 as WSHSY and CDR2 as SAAADI. Deletions cut 7 bases from V and 3 bases from J, with 9 bases between. CDR3 length equals 12 residues. The CDR3 spells CASTDGDYGYTF. The CDR3 DNA is TGCGCCAGCACAGACGGAGACTATGGCTACACCTTC.

The genes are TRBV28 and TRBJ1-5, with D uncertain. V was cut by 6 bases and J by 6 bases, with 18 bases left in between. Per germline, CDR1 MDHEN and CDR2 SYDVKM. The CDR3 is 15 residues long. The CDR3: CASRSQTPVGQPQHF. CDR3 bases: TGTGCCAGCAGGTCCCAGACCCCCGTAGGTCAGCCCCAGCATTTT.

The chain links TRBV27 to TRBJ2-5, with 9 bases that match TRBD2. The J call may not be correct, given that the DNA end is closer to TRBJ2-7. This CDR3 spans 15 amino acids. From germline, CDR1 is MNHEY and CDR2 SMNVEV (reference sequence). The CDR3 DNA reads TGTGCCAGCAGTCTCTTAGCGGGAGCCTCCTACGAGCAGTACTTC. Translation gives CASSLLAGASYEQYF.

The chain links TRBV13 to TRBJ2-1, with D possibly matching TRBD2 (5 bases). The ends were cut back, 5 bases at V and 6 bases at J, with 11 bases in the middle. The CDR3 contains 13 residues. Per germline, CDR1 PRHDT and CDR2 FYEKMQ (reference sequence). CDR3 sequence: CASSRERVNEQFF. The CDR3, as DNA: TGTGCCAGCAGCCGTGAGAGGGTCAATGAGCAGTTCTTC.